This T cell receptor (beta chain) was retrieved from a study of blood T cell repertoires in COVID-19. Background on the study: There were acute and convalescent COVID-19 samples, and they came from the United States, Italy and Spain.

Germline lookup yields CDR1 SGHAT and CDR2 FQNNGV. With 5 bases removed from V and 4 bases from J, the gap between germline ends came to 11 bases. The CDR3 runs 13 residues. This clone was seen a few times. Per the authors' pipeline: Amplification with reference gene primers provided the estimates of nucleated cell counts. Assay used: immunoSEQ multiplex PCR; TCRdb lists only in-frame clones, some missing. Clone size and V and J calls were adopted from that table, with D and trimming inferred from the DNA. The sample contains under 300,000 clones, roughly 87% of which appear only once. The TCR sequence derives from a man between 60 and 75 years old who had recovered from COVID-19. The chain is built from TRBV11-2 and TRBJ1-2; D gene ambiguous. The specimen was peripheral blood. CDR3 in amino acids: CASSKPGGYGYTF. DNA for the CDR3: TGTGCCAGCAGCAAACCGGGAGGCTATGGCTACACCTTC.